These 25 T cell receptor beta chains were sequenced from one sample in a study of blood T cell repertoires in COVID-19. Profiled with immunoSEQ multiplex PCR; TCRdb holds only in-frame clones, not every one. Seen here are about 400,000 clones, approximately 85% observed once, and the top ten hold 2% to 2.5%. Sequenced sample: PBMCs or T cells enriched from blood (not recorded which). These receptors all stem from a woman aged 40 to 50 with acute COVID-19.

The chain combines TRBV2 with TRBJ2-3; 7 nucleotides line up with TRBD1. J was trimmed by 4 bases and V by 10 bases; bases with no gene match: 8. The germline CDR1 and CDR2 sequences are SNHLY and FYNNEI. This CDR3 has 13 residues. The CDR3: CATRTGVADTQYF. CDR3 in DNA: TGTGCCACCCGGACAGGAGTGGCAGATACGCAGTATTTT.

This clone was seen a single time. The CDR3 sequence is CASSQRQTNQPQHF. The CDR3 nucleotides read TGTGCCAGCAGCCAGAGGCAGACTAATCAGCCCCAGCATTTT. The chain joins TRBV14 to TRBJ1-5; the D is unclear. The ends were cut back, 3 bases at V and 4 bases at J, with 10 bases in the middle. The V gene's germline CDR1 is SGHDN and CDR2 FVKESK. This CDR3 has 14 amino acids.

The chain links TRBV6-1 to TRBJ1-6; unclear D gene. Trimming cost V 3 bases and J 8 bases, with 11 bases left between them. The CDR3 spans 14 residues. CDR1 and CDR2 from the germline V gene are MNHNS and SASEGT. The CDR3 region has the DNA TGTGCCAGCAGTGAGAGGCTATCGGATTCACCCCTCCACTTT. This sequence encodes CASSERLSDSPLHF.

This sequence joins TRBV24-1 and TRBJ2-7, with D possibly matching TRBD1 (5 bases). Trimming left V 6 bases short and J 6 bases short, with 11 bases between. CDR3 length: 12 amino acids. Per the germline V gene, CDR1 is KGHDR and CDR2 is SFDVKD. DNA for the CDR3: TGTGCCACCAGTTCAGGGTCGGGCGAGCAGTACTTC. Translating gives CATSSGSGEQYF.

The chain carries TRBV5-1 and TRBJ2-3; D remains ambiguous. V lost 7 bases, J lost 3 bases, and 12 bases lay in between. Germline V gene sequence: CDR1 SGHRS, CDR2 YFSETQ. The CDR3 is 13 residues long. This chain's CDR3 is CASAGQTTDTQYF. CDR3 sequence (DNA): TGCGCCAGCGCTGGGCAAACTACAGATACGCAGTATTTT. Using reference TRBV5-1 and TRBJ2-3 for the parts outside the CDR3, the full variable domain is KAGVTQTPRYLIKTRGQQVTLSCSPISGHRSVSWYQQTPGQGLQFLFEYFSETQRNKGNFPGRFSGRQFSNSRSEMNVSTLELGDSALYLCASAGQTTDTQYFGPGTRLTVL.

The gene calls are TRBV27 and TRBJ1-6, with a tentative D call TRBD1 (5 bases). The CDR3 is made up of 12 amino acids. Germline V gene sequence: CDR1 MNHEY, CDR2 SMNVEV (reference sequence). V gave up 6 bases and J gave up 7 bases, with 7 bases separating them. This CDR3 is CASRQGNSPLHF. The DNA of the CDR3 is TGTGCCAGCAGGCAGGGAAATTCACCCCTCCACTTT.

In its sample, this clone was seen a few times. The V gene is TRBV5-1, the J gene TRBJ1-1, with 8 bases that match TRBD1. Losses at the gene ends were 3 bases for V and 1 base for J; bases not matched to a gene: 5. Per the germline V gene, CDR1 is SGHRS and CDR2 is YFSETQ. CDR3 length: 15 residues. The CDR3 spells CASSWDRLQNTEAFF. The CDR3 nucleotides read TGCGCCAGCAGCTGGGACAGGTTACAGAACACTGAAGCTTTCTTT.

CDR3 nucleotides: TGTGCCTGGAGTGTACCTAGCGGGGATTCCTACAATGAGCAGTTCTTC. Encoded protein: CAWSVPSGDSYNEQFF. V is TRBV30 and J is TRBJ2-1, with 9 bases lining up with TRBD2. The CDR3 is 16 amino acids. Germline values: CDR1 GTSNPN, CDR2 SVGIG (reference sequence). With V trimmed by 0 bases and J by 1 base, 4 bases remained unmatched.

This clone has only one observation. This chain joins TRBV2 and TRBJ1-3; no definite D call. Per the germline V gene, CDR1 is SNHLY and CDR2 is FYNNEI. The V gene lost 7 bases and the J gene lost 0 bases, with 10 bases spanning the gap. The CDR3 consists of 14 residues. CDR3: CASTPDFSGNTIYF. For the CDR3, the DNA is TGTGCCAGCACGCCGGACTTCTCTGGAAACACCATATATTTT. Using reference TRBV2 and TRBJ1-3 for the parts outside the CDR3, the full variable domain is EPEVTQTPSHQVTQMGQEVILRCVPISNHLYFYWYRQILGQKVEFLVSFYNNEISEKSEIFDDQFSVERPDGSNFTLKIRSTKLEDSAMYFCASTPDFSGNTIYFGEGSWLTVV.

In this sample, this clone turned up a few times. The chain has TRBV29-1 and TRBJ2-1; TRBD1 aligns across 9 bases. The trim removed 4 bases at V and 1 base at J, leaving 5 bases unmatched. The V gene's germline CDR1 is SQVTM and CDR2 ANQGSEA. The CDR3 covers 15 residues. The CDR3 DNA is TGCAGCGTTGGTCCAGGGACAGGGTCCTACAATGAGCAGTTCTTC. This codes for CSVGPGTGSYNEQFF.

This clone is a singleton in its sample. The J gene is TRBJ2-7, the V gene TRBV4-1; 10 positions agree with TRBD1. Germline V gene data show CDR1 as MGHRA and CDR2 as YSYEKL. The CDR3 runs to 14 residues. V dropped 4 bases and J dropped 4; count of bases not matched to a gene: 4. This CDR3 reads CASSLGTGEYEQYF. CDR3 nucleotides: TGCGCCAGCAGCCTCGGGACAGGGGAGTACGAGCAGTACTTC.

This chain links TRBV7-9 with TRBJ1-6; 7 nucleotides align to TRBD1. This CDR3 is 16 amino acids long. Germline V gene lookup returns CDR1 SEHNR and CDR2 FQNEAQ (reference sequence). With 2 bases clipped from V and 10 bases from J, the junction kept 11 bases outside the gene matches. CDR3 DNA: TGTGCCAGCAGCTTACAGACAGGGTCCCCTAGGTCACCCCTCCACTTT. Protein product: CASSLQTGSPRSPLHF.

J is TRBJ2-4 and V is TRBV2, with D possibly matching TRBD2 (6 bases). Germline values: CDR1 SNHLY, CDR2 FYNNEI. This CDR3 is 22 amino acids long. Trimming removed 3 bases at V and 0 bases at J, with 30 bases between. CDR3 residues: CASSDGLNAMGPLSPAKNIQYF. The DNA of the CDR3 is TGTGCCAGCAGTGACGGACTAAACGCGATGGGACCACTGTCGCCAGCCAAAAACATTCAGTACTTC.

This clone was observed once. V usage is TRBV14 and J usage is TRBJ2-3, with a weak D call TRBD2 (6 bases). Trimming pared 1 base from V and 2 bases from J, leaving 13 bases between. Per the germline V gene, CDR1 is SGHDN and CDR2 is FVKESK. This CDR3 is 16 amino acids long. The CDR3 protein is CASSQAAGPPTDTQYF. In DNA, the CDR3 is TGTGCCAGCAGCCAAGCTGCGGGGCCCCCCACAGATACGCAGTATTTT.

There are a few counts of this clone. The rearrangement uses TRBV30 and TRBJ1-1; 7 bases agree with TRBD1. After removal of 5 bases from V and 0 bases from J, the junction contained 3 bases not matched to a gene. The CDR3 extends over 13 amino acids. Per germline, CDR1 GTSNPN and CDR2 SVGIG (reference sequence). CDR3 residues: CAWDRVLNTEAFF. The CDR3 DNA reads TGTGCCTGGGACAGGGTACTGAACACTGAAGCTTTCTTT.

The chain links TRBV6-5 to TRBJ1-1, with D perhaps TRBD1 (5 bases). This CDR3 contains 14 residues. Germline assignment: CDR1 MNHEY and CDR2 SVGAGI. The germline V and J ends were trimmed by 2 bases and 11 bases, with 18 bases remaining between them. The CDR3 loop reads CASSYTRGGAGAFF. CDR3 nucleotide sequence: TGTGCCAGCAGTTACACCCGGGGGGGAGCGGGGGCTTTCTTT.

The chain is built from TRBV4-1 and TRBJ2-5, with TRBD1 identical over 7 bases. Germline-derived CDR1 and CDR2 are MGHRA and YSYEKL. The CDR3 has 15 amino acids. V was clipped by 2 bases and J by 5 bases; unmatched bases: 8. CDR3 sequence (DNA): TGCGCCAGCAGCCAACAAAACTACAGGGGTGAGACCCAGTACTTC. As protein: CASSQQNYRGETQYF.

The chain joins TRBV5-1 to TRBJ1-4; 10 nucleotides agree with TRBD1. Trimming at V came to 4 bases and at J to 8 bases, leaving 8 bases not matched to a gene. This CDR3 is built from 15 residues. Germline CDR1 SGHRS, CDR2 YFSETQ. The CDR3 DNA reads TGCGCCAGCAGCCTACCGACAGGGGGCAAGGAAAAACTGTTTTTT. Translated, it gives CASSLPTGGKEKLFF. The full variable domain, completed using reference TRBV5-1 and TRBJ1-4, is KAGVTQTPRYLIKTRGQQVTLSCSPISGHRSVSWYQQTPGQGLQFLFEYFSETQRNKGNFPGRFSGRQFSNSRSEMNVSTLELGDSALYLCASSLPTGGKEKLFFGSGTQLSVL.

This sequence joins TRBV4-1 and TRBJ1-6; D call uncertain. The CDR3 is 13 amino acids. CDR1 MGHRA and CDR2 YSYEKL come from the germline V gene. Trimming pared 0 bases from V and 7 bases from J, leaving 4 bases between. CDR3 DNA sequence: TGCGCCAGCAGCCAAGAGAGGAATTCACCCCTCCACTTT. Its translation: CASSQERNSPLHF.

This clone was recorded a few times. The rearrangement uses TRBV15 and TRBJ2-5; D is ambiguous. V dropped 0 bases and J dropped 2 bases, with 7 bases sitting between them. This CDR3 is built from 14 residues. CDR1 is LNHNV, CDR2 YYDKDF, per germline (reference sequence). The CDR3, as DNA: TGTGCCACCAGCAGAGACCTTTTTCAAGAGACCCAGTACTTC. It yields the protein CATSRDLFQETQYF.

The J gene is TRBJ1-1, the V gene TRBV6-5, with a tentative D call TRBD1 (5 bases). Germline V lookup: CDR1 MNHEY, CDR2 SVGAGI. Trimming stripped 0 bases from V and 8 bases from J, with 16 bases between. The CDR3 totals 15 residues. The CDR3, as DNA: TGTGCCAGCAGTTACTCGATGGCCGGGAGGGACGAAGCTTTCTTT. The encoded protein is CASSYSMAGRDEAFF.

The chain combines TRBV5-8 with TRBJ2-5; TRBD2 aligns across 13 bases. CDR1 is SGHTS, CDR2 YDEGEE, per germline. The V and J ends lost 2 bases and 2 bases, in that order; junction bases with no gene match: 6. This CDR3 region has 17 residues. The CDR3 spells CASSFGLAGVEQETQYF. The DNA of the CDR3 is TGTGCCAGCAGCTTCGGACTAGCGGGAGTGGAGCAAGAGACCCAGTACTTC.

This sequence joins TRBV12-3 or TRBV12-4 and TRBJ2-7, with unresolved D. The CDR3 runs to 13 residues. V was shortened by 3 bases and J by 2 bases, with 8 bases between the two germline ends. DNA for the CDR3: TGTGCCAGCAGTTTTGCAGGTACCTACGAGCAGTACTTC. This sequence encodes CASSFAGTYEQYF.

This clone occurred a few times. This chain connects TRBV5-4 to TRBJ1-1; TRBD1 is a possible D gene (5 bases). V dropped 2 bases and J dropped 5 bases, with 7 bases sitting between them. The CDR3 loop spans 12 amino acids. The germline V gene encodes CDR1 SGHNT and CDR2 YYREEE (reference sequence). CDR3 nucleotides: TGTGCCAGCAGCTTCGGGGGAACTGAAGCTTTCTTT. Translating it yields CASSFGGTEAFF.

The chain carries TRBV10-2 and TRBJ2-5; D might be TRBD1 (6 bases). The CDR3 has 16 amino acids. Trimming removed 7 bases from V and 1 base from J, with 19 bases in between. Germline-derived CDR1 and CDR2 are WSHSY and SAAADI. The CDR3 nucleotides are TGCGCCAGCAAGGCCGGTAGCCAGGGGTTCCAAGAGACCCAGTACTTC. It encodes CASKAGSQGFQETQYF.